The sample holds many counts of the clone carrying this TCR beta chain. Its specificity is not known. This entry is derived from a study of T cell repertoires in cytomegalovirus infection. Background on the study: From public TCR beta signatures came an indication of both CMV infection and matching HLA type. Study-wide points: Using cumulative public TCR beta family frequency, the authors identified those who carried CMV together with the relevant HLA. The ex vivo response was dominated by HLA-C-restricted CMV-specific TCR beta clonotypes.

A single record per CDR3 protein comes from TCRdb applying MiXCR to the reads. The sample includes about 460,000 distinct CDR3 sequences, 10% to 12% of them seen just once. The V end lost 4 bases, the J end lost 5 bases, and 15 bases lay between the germline ends. CDR3 length: 15 amino acids. Germline CDR1 LGHNT, CDR2 FRNRAP. The chain carries TRBV12-5 and TRBJ2-1; D remains unclear. The sample was PBMCs. The receptor comes from a human donor in good health (CMV status not recorded). Some clones in this sample may be carry-over from other donors' samples. CDR3 in amino acids: CASGSSWAPNNEQFF. DNA for the CDR3: TGTGCTAGTGGTTCCTCTTGGGCCCCGAACAATGAGCAGTTCTTC.